Listed below are T cell receptor beta chains from one sample, sequenced in a study of T cell responses to AZD1222 COVID-19 vaccine. Sequenced by immunoSEQ multiplex PCR; TCRdb stores in-frame clones only, minus some. Of 90,000 to 150,000 clones listed, approximately 88% are singletons. The sample was peripheral blood, taken on day 0 of AZD1222 vaccination. The receptors originated from an adult in good health. The CDR3 runs from the conserved cysteine through the conserved F or W. The D gene is left open where the match is weak. Clone size appears in some rows only: once, few, many, or a class for an expanded clone.

-	TRBV5-4	TRBJ2-7	-	CASSSPSVGREQYF	TGTGCCAGCAGCTCCCCCTCTGTGGGGCGGGAGCAGTACTTC
-	TRBV2	TRBJ1-2	-	CASSGIPGRVYGYTF	TGTGCCAGCAGTGGGATCCCAGGGCGAGTTTATGGCTACACCTTC
-	TRBV6-6	TRBJ2-7	-	CASSQIPPGQGFGGGAAEQYF	TGTGCCAGCAGCCAGATCCCTCCGGGACAGGGATTCGGCGGGGGGGCGGCTGAGCAGTACTTC
TRBD1	TRBV6-2/TRBV6-3	TRBJ2-1	-	CASSYRTGGNEQFF	TGTGCCAGCAGTTACAGGACAGGGGGCAATGAGCAGTTCTTC
-	TRBV5-8	TRBJ1-2	-	CASIPKGAPEYGYTF	TGTGCCAGCATACCGAAAGGGGCTCCAGAATATGGCTACACCTTC
-	TRBV5-8	TRBJ2-5	-	CASSRPYQETQYF	TGTGCCAGCAGCCGGCCGTACCAAGAGACCCAGTACTTC
-	TRBV7-9	TRBJ1-1	-	CASSFHGVYAEAFF	TGTGCCAGCAGCTTCCATGGAGTTTACGCTGAAGCTTTCTTT
-	TRBV14	TRBJ1-2	-	CASSQGADGGYTF	TGTGCCAGCAGCCAAGGGGCCGACGGAGGCTACACCTTC
-	TRBV11-1	TRBJ2-2	-	CATQPRFSERELFF	TGTGCCACCCAACCCCGTTTCTCGGAACGGGAGCTGTTTTTT
-	TRBV20-1	TRBJ1-2	-	CSAFQENGYTF	TGCAGTGCATTCCAGGAGAATGGCTACACCTTC
-	TRBV6-1	TRBJ2-7	-	CASSEARGYEQYF	TGTGCCAGCAGTGAAGCCCGGGGCTACGAGCAGTACTTC
-	TRBV2	TRBJ1-5	-	CASTLVLGTSPQHF	TGTGCCAGCACCCTGGTTCTCGGGACAAGCCCCCAGCATTTT
TRBD1	TRBV11-2	TRBJ1-6	-	CASSLDGTGWSPLHF	TGTGCCAGCAGCTTAGATGGGACAGGATGGTCACCCCTCCACTTT
TRBD2	TRBV3-1/TRBV3-2	TRBJ2-7	-	CASSPGGGDEQYF	TGTGCCAGCAGCCCGGGGGGGGGCGACGAGCAGTACTTC
TRBD1	TRBV29-1	TRBJ1-2	-	CSTQGESYTF	TGCAGCACCCAGGGGGAAAGCTACACCTTC
-	TRBV5-6	TRBJ2-2	-	CASSLVLGPQGKVSGELFF	TGTGCCAGCAGCTTGGTTCTCGGTCCGCAGGGCAAAGTAAGCGGGGAGCTGTTTTTT
TRBD2	TRBV7-8	TRBJ2-1	-	CASSTRTSGGQDEQFF	TGTGCCAGCAGCACCCGGACTAGCGGGGGGCAGGATGAGCAGTTCTTC
-	TRBV12-3/TRBV12-4	TRBJ2-5	-	CASSGLEETQYF	TGTGCCAGCAGTGGTTTGGAAGAGACCCAGTACTTC
TRBD2	TRBV7-2	TRBJ2-7	-	CASSPPGLAGYYEQYF	TGTGCCAGCAGCCCACCCGGACTAGCGGGGTACTACGAGCAGTACTTC
TRBD1	TRBV19	TRBJ1-2	-	CASSGLRDREAIYGYTF	TGTGCCAGTAGTGGACTCCGGGACAGGGAAGCCATTTATGGCTACACCTTC
TRBD1	TRBV19	TRBJ2-3	-	CASGRGGRTDTQYF	TGTGCCAGTGGGCGAGGGGGCCGAACAGATACGCAGTATTTT
-	TRBV13	TRBJ1-1	once	CASSIRHEAFF	TGTGCCAGCAGCATACGACATGAAGCTTTCTTT
TRBD1	TRBV10-3	TRBJ1-1	-	CAISELRQGAAEAFF	TGTGCCATCAGTGAGTTACGACAGGGGGCCGCTGAAGCTTTCTTT